This T cell receptor (beta chain) was obtained from a study of a mutant IDH1 vaccine in newly diagnosed glioma. Study-level background: Vaccines were begun 4-6 weeks after radiotherapy alone, or with temozolomide cycles.

The time point: week 11, during vaccination. The content of each vaccine dose was 300 ug of mutant IDH1 20-mer peptide, and topical imiquimod accompanied it. As regards this clone: The antigen remains unidentified.

The method was immunoSEQ multiplex PCR; TCRdb's version includes in-frame clones alone and lacks a portion of them. The data show about 120,000 clones, around three quarters seen once. Points from the study as a whole: Patients showed vaccine-induced immune responses at a rate of roughly 93%.

The source was PBMCs, collected from a glioma patient whose treatment included an IDH1 peptide vaccine. The receptor was derived from a man aged 40-55 years with glioma.

The CDR3 here is CASSINGVGSYEQYF. As DNA, the CDR3 is TGTGCCAGTAGTATTAACGGGGTTGGCTCCTACGAGCAGTACTTC. The chain recombines TRBV19 with TRBJ2-7, with D possibly being TRBD2 (5 bases). The CDR3 sequence is 15 residues long. The germline V gene has CDR1 LNHDA and CDR2 SQIVND (reference sequence). V lost 3 bases and J lost 0, with 12 bases in between. The full variable domain, completed using reference TRBV19 and TRBJ2-7, is DGGITQSPKYLFRKEGQNVTLSCEQNLNHDAMYWYRQDPGQGLRLIYYSQIVNDFQKGDIAEGYSVSREKKESFPLTVTSAQKNPTAFYLCASSINGVGSYEQYFGPGTRLTVT.